Following are 28 T cell receptor beta chains from one sample sequenced in a study of neurological immune-mediated disorders. In TCRdb, the 5' RACE reads were re-called with MiXCR into one record per CDR3 protein. The data contain around 46,000 distinct CDR3 sequences, around 25% of them singletons. The specimen was PBMCs. These receptors were collected from a woman between 65 and 79 years old in good health.

This clonotype was recorded many times. V is TRBV7-2 and J is TRBJ1-5; D is possibly TRBD1 (5 bases). Trimming cost V 4 bases and J 1 base, with 8 bases left between them. Germline lookup yields CDR1 SGHTA and CDR2 FQGNSA. The CDR3 extends over 14 amino acids. The CDR3 sequence: CASSSAGSNQPQHF. CDR3 nucleotide sequence: TGTGCCAGCAGCTCGGCAGGGAGCAATCAGCCCCAGCATTTT. The whole variable domain, remainder taken from reference TRBV7-2 and TRBJ1-5, is GAGVSQSPSNKVTEKGKDVELRCDPISGHTALYWYRQSLGQGLEFLIYFQGNSAPDKSGLPSDRFSAERTGGSVSTLTIQRTQQEDSAVYLCASSSAGSNQPQHFGDGTRLSIL.

The chain has TRBV6-2 or TRBV6-3 and TRBJ2-1; TRBD1 matches 9 bases. With V trimmed by 7 bases and J by 15 bases, 7 bases remained unmatched. The CDR3 is made up of 11 amino acids. Germline CDR1 reads MNHEY; CDR2 reads SVGEGT. This CDR3 reads CASTAGTGPFF. The CDR3 DNA is TGTGCCAGCACCGCAGGGACAGGGCCGTTCTTC.

A note on this clonotype: The junction departs from germline at one end; a sequencing error may be responsible. V is TRBV6-5 and J is TRBJ2-3, with a tentative D call TRBD2 (5 bases). CDR3 length: 14 residues. Germline values: CDR1 MNHEY, CDR2 SVGAGI. CDR3: CAMTASSSTDTKYF. The CDR3 nucleotides read TGTGCCATGACGGCCAGTTCTAGCACAGATACGAAGTATTTT.

This clonotype was observed a few times. This chain uses TRBV20-1 with TRBJ2-3, with 7 nucleotides matching TRBD1. Germline loops: CDR1 DFQATT, CDR2 SNEGSKA (reference sequence). CDR3 size: 14 residues. With V trimmed by 6 bases and J by 4 bases, 10 bases remained unmatched. The CDR3 DNA reads as TGCAGTGCGACCGACAGGGCTGCGGCAGATACGCAGTATTTT. Translating gives CSATDRAAADTQYF.

Ten or more counts support this clonotype. The chain recombines TRBV28 with TRBJ2-2; 9 nucleotides agree with TRBD1. The CDR3 contains 15 residues. Germline CDR1 is MDHEN and CDR2 is SYDVKM. Germline trimming cut 2 bases from V and 5 bases from J; bases unmatched to any gene: 3. CDR3 sequence (DNA): TGTGCCAGCAGTTTAGGCGGGACAGGGACCGGGGAGCTGTTTTTT. Protein sequence: CASSLGGTGTGELFF.

There are a few counts of this clonotype. V and J are TRBV6-1 and TRBJ1-1; D ambiguous. Germline values: CDR1 MNHNS, CDR2 SASEGT. V lost 0 bases and J lost 0, with 5 bases in between. This CDR3 is built from 14 residues. CDR3 in DNA: TGTGCCAGCAGTGAAGCTTGGGTGAACACTGAAGCTTTCTTT. It is translated as CASSEAWVNTEAFF.

A few counts support this clonotype. The rearrangement links TRBV5-5 to TRBJ1-5, with D unresolved. The CDR3 runs 14 residues. The V gene's germline CDR1 is SGHKS and CDR2 YYEKEE (reference sequence). V was clipped by 2 bases and J by 3 bases, with 9 bases between them. CDR3 sequence reads: CASSFSTANQPQHF. In DNA form, the CDR3 reads TGTGCCAGCAGCTTCTCTACGGCCAATCAGCCCCAGCATTTT.

This chain joins TRBV18 and TRBJ1-2; D is ambiguous. V was trimmed by 4 bases and J by 10 bases, leaving 16 bases between them. This CDR3 region has 13 residues. Per the germline V gene, CDR1 is KGHSH and CDR2 is LQKENI. The CDR3, as DNA: TGTGCCAGCTCACGAGAGACCGGGGTCCCCTACACCTTC. Its protein product is CASSRETGVPYTF.

The sample holds a few counts of this clonotype. This chain links TRBV4-3 with TRBJ2-6; maybe TRBD1 (5 bases). V shed 0 bases and J shed 1 base, with 7 bases lying between them. Germline V gives CDR1 LGHNA, CDR2 YSLEER. The CDR3 contains 16 residues. CDR3 nucleotides: TGCGCCAGCAGCCAAGAAAGGGGTTCTGGGGCCAACGTCCTGACTTTC. It encodes CASSQERGSGANVLTF.

The chain combines TRBV11-2 with TRBJ2-1; no clear D gene. Germline V gene sequence: CDR1 SGHAT, CDR2 FQNNGV. V lost 0 bases and J 8 bases, leaving 8 bases between the germline ends. CDR3 length equals 13 residues. The CDR3 spells CASSLEARYEQFF. CDR3 sequence (DNA): TGTGCCAGCAGCTTAGAAGCCCGGTATGAGCAGTTCTTC. The complete variable domain, with remaining parts taken from reference TRBV11-2 and TRBJ2-1, reads EAGVAQSPRYKIIEKRQSVAFWCNPISGHATLYWYQQILGQGPKLLIQFQNNGVVDDSQLPKDRFSAERLKGVDSTLKIQPAKLEDSAVYLCASSLEARYEQFFGPGTRLTVL.

The V gene is TRBV9, the J gene TRBJ2-1; the match to TRBD2 covers 13 bases. Looked up from germline, CDR1 is SGDLS and CDR2 is YYNGEE. This CDR3 spans 14 amino acids. After removal of 3 bases from V and 10 bases from J, the junction contained 4 bases not matched to a gene. The CDR3 DNA reads as TGTGCCAGCAGCGCGGGACTAGCGGGGACAGAGCAGTTCTTC. Translation gives CASSAGLAGTEQFF. Full variable domain (rest looked up from reference TRBV9 and TRBJ2-1): DSGVTQTPKHLITATGQRVTLRCSPRSGDLSVYWYQQSLDQGLQFLIQYYNGEERAKGNILERFSAQQFPDLHSELNLSSLELGDSALYFCASSAGLAGTEQFFGPGTRLTVL.

In its sample, this clonotype was seen many times. The chain is built from TRBV18 and TRBJ2-3; 7 bases line up with TRBD2. The V segment lost 2 bases and the J segment 4 bases; nucleotides outside the gene matches: 6. Germline V gives CDR1 KGHSH, CDR2 LQKENI. This CDR3 is built from 15 residues. The DNA for the CDR3 is TGTGCCAGCTCACCAGCGGGAGCTTACGCAGATACGCAGTATTTT. Translating gives CASSPAGAYADTQYF.

The chain recombines TRBV18 with TRBJ1-1, with 8 bases lining up with TRBD1. With V trimmed by 3 bases and J by 1 base, 4 bases remained unmatched. This CDR3 region has 15 residues. In germline, CDR1 is KGHSH, CDR2 LQKENI. This CDR3 is CASSPLGQGNTEAFF. DNA of the CDR3: TGTGCCAGCTCACCCCTTGGACAGGGGAACACTGAAGCTTTCTTT.

The gene calls are TRBV18 and TRBJ1-1, with TRBD1 identical over 9 bases. This CDR3 region has 16 residues. CDR1 is KGHSH and CDR2 is LQKENI in the germline V gene. The V and J ends lost 5 bases and 0 bases, in that order; junction bases with no gene match: 7. This chain's CDR3 is CASSLNRGQMNTEAFF. DNA for the CDR3: TGTGCCAGCTCATTGAACAGGGGGCAGATGAACACTGAAGCTTTCTTT.

This clonotype was seen many times. This sequence joins TRBV7-3 and TRBJ2-3; D gene ambiguous. Trimming removed 5 bases from V and 2 bases from J, with 14 bases in between. Germline V gene sequence: CDR1 SGHTA, CDR2 FQGTGA. The CDR3 consists of 15 residues. This CDR3 reads CASSPRPGPTDTQYF. The CDR3 nucleotides read TGTGCCAGCAGCCCCCGGCCCGGCCCCACAGATACGCAGTATTTT.

This clonotype appeared a few times. The V gene is TRBV28, the J gene TRBJ2-3; a possible D gene is TRBD2 (5 bases). CDR1 MDHEN and CDR2 SYDVKM come from the germline V gene. Deletions cut 6 bases from V and 1 base from J, with 14 bases between. The CDR3 consists of 15 residues. CDR3 bases: TGTGCCAGCAGCCCACTCTGGCGGGGCACAGATACGCAGTATTTT. It yields the protein CASSPLWRGTDTQYF.

The V gene is TRBV7-9, the J gene TRBJ2-5, with 10 nucleotides matching TRBD1. This CDR3 is 14 amino acids long. V gave up 5 bases and J gave up 5 bases; unmatched junction bases: 5. The germline gives CDR1 SEHNR, CDR2 FQNEAQ (reference sequence). The CDR3 DNA is TGTGCCAGCAGCCGACAGGGGGCGGGGGAGACCCAGTACTTC. Its protein is CASSRQGAGETQYF.

This clonotype was detected ten times or more. V usage is TRBV28 and J usage is TRBJ2-1; 14 nucleotides match TRBD2. V was pared by 2 bases and J by 2 bases, with 23 bases of the junction left unmatched. The CDR3 totals 24 residues. Germline assignment: CDR1 MDHEN and CDR2 SYDVKM. CDR3 region: CASSLRRPGLAGETALAAYNEQFF. CDR3 in DNA: TGTGCCAGCAGTTTAAGGCGGCCGGGACTAGCGGGAGAAACAGCCTTGGCGGCCTACAATGAGCAGTTCTTC.

This clonotype appeared many times. J is TRBJ1-1 and V is TRBV11-2, with D perhaps matching TRBD1 (5 bases). Germline V gene lookup returns CDR1 SGHAT and CDR2 FQNNGV. Trimming removed 1 base at V and 3 bases at J, with 9 bases between. This CDR3 spans 14 amino acids. The CDR3 DNA reads as TGTGCCAGCAGCTTAGCGCAGGGCTACACTGAAGCTTTCTTT. Translation gives CASSLAQGYTEAFF.

On this clonotype: Sequence at one end of the junction differs from germline and may be a read error. The V and J genes are TRBV19 and TRBJ1-5; D gene uncertain. This CDR3 has 12 residues. Germline V lookup: CDR1 LNHDA, CDR2 SQIVND (reference sequence). DNA of the CDR3: TGTGCCAGTAGTATAGCGAATCCGCCCCAGCATTTT. This encodes CASSIANPPQHF.

This clonotype was detected a few times. V and J are TRBV12-3 or TRBV12-4 and TRBJ2-1; D gene unclear. The length of the CDR3 is 11 residues. With 5 bases removed from V and 9 bases from J, the gap between germline ends came to 8 bases. CDR3 in amino acids: CASSRSGEQFF. CDR3 nucleotides: TGTGCCAGCAGTCGTTCGGGTGAGCAGTTCTTC.

This clonotype showed up many times. The J gene is TRBJ1-2, the V gene TRBV20-1, with 7 bases fitting TRBD1. V gave up 5 bases and J gave up 8 bases; unmatched junction bases: 14. The CDR3 covers 14 residues. Germline V gives CDR1 DFQATT, CDR2 SNEGSKA (reference sequence). The CDR3 region has the DNA TGCAGTGCTTACCTATTTACAGGGGATGAGGGCTACACCTTC. This codes for CSAYLFTGDEGYTF.

The chain links TRBV24-1 to TRBJ1-5; D is uncertain. Germline V lookup: CDR1 KGHDR, CDR2 SFDVKD. The germline V and J ends were trimmed by 2 bases and 5 bases, with 9 bases remaining between them. This CDR3 comprises 14 residues. The CDR3 region is CATSDSGSYQPQHF. Here the CDR3 DNA reads TGTGCCACCAGTGATTCCGGTTCGTATCAGCCCCAGCATTTT.

This clonotype came up many times. The genes are TRBV5-1 and TRBJ2-1; 9 nucleotides agree with TRBD2. In germline, CDR1 is SGHRS, CDR2 YFSETQ. This CDR3 spans 16 amino acids. Germline trimming cut 0 bases from V and 4 bases from J; bases unmatched to any gene: 5. The CDR3 DNA is TGCGCCAGCAGCTTGGATGGAGCGGGGGGTTACAATGAGCAGTTCTTC. Translation gives CASSLDGAGGYNEQFF.

Ten or more counts support this clonotype. The CDR3 loop reads CATSDFGVGAGGGQFF. In nucleotides, the CDR3 is TGTGCCACCAGTGATTTCGGAGTTGGAGCGGGAGGGGGGCAGTTCTTC. The rearrangement joins TRBV24-1 to TRBJ2-1, with 10 bases fitting TRBD2. Per germline, CDR1 KGHDR and CDR2 SFDVKD. This CDR3 contains 16 residues. The ends lost 1 base at V and 12 bases at J; junction bases unmatched: 11.

This clonotype was counted ten times or more. V and J are TRBV27 and TRBJ2-6, with 9 bases matching TRBD1. This CDR3 is built from 18 residues. From germline, CDR1 is MNHEY and CDR2 SMNVEV (reference sequence). V lost 5 bases, J lost 1 base, and 9 bases stayed unmatched. CDR3: CASSPRTGVQSGANVLTF. CDR3 DNA sequence: TGTGCCAGCAGTCCTCGGACAGGGGTCCAATCTGGGGCCAACGTCCTGACTTTC.

The V gene is TRBV5-1, the J gene TRBJ1-3, with 7 bases fitting TRBD1. This CDR3 is built from 14 residues. Trimming took 3 bases from V and 1 from J; bases not matched to a gene: 1. Per the germline V gene, CDR1 is SGHRS and CDR2 is YFSETQ. CDR3 DNA: TGCGCCAGCAGCTCGGGACAGTCTGGAAACACCATATATTTT. Translated, it gives CASSSGQSGNTIYF.

In its sample, this clonotype was seen a few times. The chain is built from TRBV24-1 and TRBJ2-3; D is uncertain. V lost 4 bases and J 6 bases, leaving 16 bases between the germline ends. The germline CDR1 and CDR2 sequences are KGHDR and SFDVKD. The CDR3 is 15 amino acids. The CDR3 coding sequence is TGTGCCACCAGTGACCCCGCCGGGTCCGGGGATACGCAGTATTTT. As protein: CATSDPAGSGDTQYF.